These 31 T cell receptor beta chains were sequenced from one sample in a study of molecular identifiers for immune sequencing clone quantification. A single record per CDR3 protein comes from TCRdb applying MiXCR to the PCR reads. The sample has around 300,000 distinct CDR3 sequences, 24% seen once; the top ten hold approximately 0.74%. The source material was naive CD8+ T cells from blood, with Jurkat cell RNA spiked in. As for subset: FACS-sorted CD8+CD4-CCR7+CD45RA+ naive T cells. The receptors were gathered from a human donor in good health. Some libraries in this study had Jurkat cell RNA spiked in.

This clonotype was counted a single time. This may arise from a read error, as a much more abundant clone is one base away. The rearrangement links TRBV29-1 to TRBJ2-2; 10 bases are shared with TRBD2. The CDR3 has 15 residues. CDR1 is SQVTM and CDR2 is ANQGSEA in the germline V gene. In nucleotides, the CDR3 is TGCAGCGTTGCGGATAGCGGGAGGAACACCGGGGAGCAGTTTTTT. Translation: CSVADSGRNTGEQFF.

This clonotype was seen at least ten times. The chain recombines TRBV7-9 with TRBJ1-2, with D unclear. The CDR3 extends over 15 amino acids. V was shortened by 5 bases and J by 4 bases, with 17 bases between the two germline ends. Germline CDR1 is SEHNR and CDR2 is FQNEAQ (reference sequence). CDR3 sequence: CASSPVMGSSYGYTF. The DNA of the CDR3 is TGTGCCAGCAGCCCCGTTATGGGGAGTAGCTATGGCTACACCTTC. Using reference TRBV7-9 and TRBJ1-2 for the parts outside the CDR3, the full variable domain is DTGVSQNPRHKITKRGQNVTFRCDPISEHNRLYWYRQTLGQGPEFLTYFQNEAQLEKSRLLSDRFSAERPKGSFSTLEIQRTEQGDSAMYLCASSPVMGSSYGYTFGSGTRLTVV.

This clonotype was picked up a small number of times. The rearrangement joins TRBV20-1 to TRBJ2-5; D gene unclear. Germline CDR1 DFQATT, CDR2 SNEGSKA (reference sequence). Trimming left V 1 base short and J 1 base short, with 7 bases between. The CDR3 length is 13 residues. CDR3 sequence (DNA): TGCAGTGCTAGAGCGGCTGCCCAAGAGACCCAGTACTTC. Translation: CSARAAAQETQYF.

Of note for this clonotype: A much larger clone lies a single base off, so this may be a read error. In DNA form, the CDR3 reads TGTGCCAGCAGTGGACTACCCTACGAGCAGTACTTC. Translating gives CASSGLPYEQYF. This chain uses TRBV12-3 or TRBV12-4 with TRBJ2-7; D may be TRBD2 (6 bases). Trimming shortened V by 5 bases and J by 2 bases, and 7 bases separated the two germline ends. CDR3 length: 12 residues.

In its sample, this clonotype was seen a few times. A much larger clone is a single base away; this may be a read error. This chain joins TRBV4-3 and TRBJ1-1, with D possibly TRBD1 on 6 matching bases. Germline CDR1 LGHNA, CDR2 YSLEER. The CDR3 spans 14 residues. CDR3 sequence (DNA): TGCGCCTGCAGCCTAGCACAGGGAGGAACTGAAGCTTTCTTT. It yields the protein CACSLAQGGTEAFF.

The table lists this clonotype with a few counts. The V and J genes are TRBV11-2 and TRBJ2-2; weak D call: TRBD2 (6 bases). V was cut by 7 bases and J by 1 base, with 19 bases left in between. The CDR3 runs to 17 residues. The germline V gene has CDR1 SGHAT and CDR2 FQNNGV. The CDR3 loop reads CASIPNWWGGNTGELFF. The CDR3 bases are TGTGCCAGCATCCCAAATTGGTGGGGAGGGAACACCGGGGAGCTGTTTTTT.

Turning to this clonotype: A much larger clonotype is one base distant, so this may be a read error. This chain uses TRBV29-1 with TRBJ2-7; no reliable D call. This CDR3 has 12 residues. Germline CDR1 and CDR2: SQVTM and ANQGSEA. V shed 0 bases and J shed 4 bases, with 7 bases lying between them. CDR3 loop: CSVEDMVYEQYF. The CDR3 region has the DNA TGCAGCGTTGAAGACATGGTGTACGAGCAGTACTTC.

The J gene is TRBJ1-1, the V gene TRBV27; D unresolved. Germline V gives CDR1 MNHEY, CDR2 SMNVEV (reference sequence). Trimming removed 1 base from V and 2 bases from J, with 8 bases in between. CDR3 length: 14 residues. The CDR3 reads CASSLYASNTEAFF. Written as DNA, the CDR3 is TGTGCCAGCAGTTTATATGCATCCAACACTGAAGCTTTCTTT.

The V gene is TRBV21-1, the J gene TRBJ2-7. TRBV21-1 is a recognized pseudogene. The CDR3 loop spans 15 amino acids. CDR3 sequence: CASSKGMPTPYEQYF. The CDR3 nucleotides read TGTGCCAGCAGCAAAGGGATGCCGACCCCCTACGAGCAGTACTTC.

This clonotype was seen only a few times. The chain links TRBV3-1 to TRBJ2-3; 12 bases match TRBD2. This CDR3 has 18 amino acids. Germline V gene lookup returns CDR1 LGHDT and CDR2 YNNKEL (reference sequence). With 0 bases clipped from V and 4 bases from J, the junction kept 8 bases outside the gene matches. The DNA of the CDR3 is TGTGCCAGCAGCCAAGATATGACTAGCGGGAGATTCGCAGATACGCAGTATTTT. It is translated as CASSQDMTSGRFADTQYF.

This clonotype was seen a handful of times. V is TRBV20-1 and J is TRBJ2-3, with 11 bases lining up with TRBD2. The length of the CDR3 is 16 residues. V gave up 0 bases and J gave up 3 bases; unmatched junction bases: 5. Germline V lookup: CDR1 DFQATT, CDR2 SNEGSKA (reference sequence). CDR3 residues: CSARDLLAGGTDTQYF. The CDR3 DNA reads as TGCAGTGCTAGAGATCTTCTAGCGGGGGGTACAGATACGCAGTATTTT.

This clonotype has just a few counts. This sequence joins TRBV27 and TRBJ2-6; D unresolved. The germline V gene has CDR1 MNHEY and CDR2 SMNVEV (reference sequence). V shed 5 bases and J shed 3 bases, with 14 bases lying between them. The CDR3 sequence is 16 residues long. The CDR3 loop is CASSRHRALGANVLTF. The CDR3 nucleotides are TGTGCCAGCAGTCGCCATAGGGCTCTTGGGGCCAACGTCCTGACTTTC.

The V call is TRBV14, the J call TRBJ2-5; D call uncertain. Trimming removed 0 bases at V and 7 bases at J, with 12 bases between. The germline gives CDR1 SGHDN, CDR2 FVKESK. The CDR3 extends over 14 amino acids. CDR3 protein: CASSQEFGDGTQYF. The CDR3 nucleotides are TGTGCCAGCAGCCAAGAATTTGGGGATGGGACCCAGTACTTC. The entire variable domain, with the rest obtained from reference TRBV14 and TRBJ2-5, is as follows: EAGVTQFPSHSVIEKGQTVTLRCDPISGHDNLYWYRRVMGKEIKFLLHFVKESKQDESGMPNNRFLAERTGGTYSTLKVQPAELEDSGVYFCASSQEFGDGTQYFGPGTRLLVL.

This clonotype was seen ten or more times. The chain couples TRBV9 to TRBJ2-5, with D unresolved. This CDR3 comprises 13 residues. Germline-derived CDR1 and CDR2 are SGDLS and YYNGEE. The V end lost 0 bases, the J end lost 2 bases, and 5 bases lay between the germline ends. The CDR3 DNA is TGTGCCAGCAGCGTAGAGACACAAGAGACCCAGTACTTC. As protein: CASSVETQETQYF.

The chain couples TRBV27 to TRBJ2-3, with D perhaps matching TRBD2 (5 bases). The CDR3 is 15 amino acids. Germline CDR1 reads MNHEY; CDR2 reads SMNVEV (reference sequence). The V and J ends lost 2 bases and 0 bases respectively, with 9 bases between them. The CDR3 is CASSLNRLSTDTQYF. In DNA form, the CDR3 reads TGTGCCAGCAGTTTAAACAGACTAAGCACAGATACGCAGTATTTT.

The J gene is TRBJ2-2, the V gene TRBV24-1, with D possibly called TRBD1 or TRBD2 (5 bases each). V was clipped by 3 bases and J by 3 bases, with 22 bases between them. Germline lookup yields CDR1 KGHDR and CDR2 SFDVKD. This CDR3 contains 19 residues. The CDR3 loop is CATSDNPGTLGRDTGELFF. The CDR3 bases are TGTGCCACCAGTGATAACCCCGGGACCCTAGGGCGGGACACCGGGGAGCTGTTTTTT.

This clonotype was counted only a few times. The chain has TRBV23-1 and TRBJ2-2; 7 bases line up with TRBD1. TRBV23-1 is an open reading frame whose function is uncertain. V shed 4 bases and J 4 bases; nucleotides not matched to a gene: 9. The CDR3 runs 16 residues. The CDR3 here is CASSPVGGAGTGELFF. DNA of the CDR3: TGCGCCAGCAGTCCAGTAGGGGGCGCGGGCACCGGGGAGCTGTTTTTT.

For this clonotype: The conserved closing phenylalanine or tryptophan is absent in this CDR3, likely reflecting a read error. The rearrangement links TRBV20-1 to TRBJ2-7; TRBD2 aligns across 10 bases. CDR1 DFQATT and CDR2 SNEGSKA come from the germline V gene (reference sequence). The J segment lost 2 bases and the V segment lost 6 bases, leaving 10 bases of the junction unmatched. The CDR3 has 15 amino acids. DNA of the CDR3: TGCAGTGCCCGAGGACTAGCGGACGGTCCCTACGAGCAGTACCTC. Residues: CSARGLADGPYEQYL.

At least ten counts were recorded for this clonotype. The chain is built from TRBV7-2 and TRBJ2-1; no reliable D call. Germline CDR1 and CDR2: SGHTA and FQGNSA. This CDR3 region has 12 residues. V lost 5 bases and J lost 2, with 4 bases in between. This CDR3 is CASSATYNEQFF. The DNA of the CDR3 is TGTGCCAGCAGCGCGACCTACAATGAGCAGTTCTTC.

Many counts were recorded for this clonotype. The chain employs TRBV7-9 and TRBJ1-4; D is perhaps TRBD1 (6 bases). V shed 5 bases and J shed 0 bases, with 10 bases lying between them. Germline V gene data show CDR1 as SEHNR and CDR2 as FQNEAQ (reference sequence). The CDR3 runs to 15 residues. Here the CDR3 DNA reads TGTGCCAGCAGCCCAAGACAGGCAACTAATGAAAAACTGTTTTTT. Translation: CASSPRQATNEKLFF.

In this sample, this clonotype turned up many times. The J gene is TRBJ2-3, the V gene TRBV5-6; D is ambiguous. Germline CDR1 reads SGHDT; CDR2 reads YYEEEE. V lost 4 bases, J lost 2 bases, and 11 bases lay in between. The length of the CDR3 is 14 residues. CDR3 nucleotide sequence: TGTGCCAGCAGCGGCTTAGAGGCCACAGATACGCAGTATTTT. It specifies CASSGLEATDTQYF.

This clonotype was recorded a few times. The chain couples TRBV19 to TRBJ2-3; either TRBD1 or TRBD2 may fit D (7 bases each). The CDR3 spans 16 residues. The germline V gene encodes CDR1 LNHDA and CDR2 SQIVND (reference sequence). V lost 7 bases and J 2 bases, leaving 19 bases between the germline ends. CDR3 region: CASTREGAVYTDTQYF. CDR3 coding DNA: TGTGCCAGTACCAGGGAGGGGGCAGTCTACACAGATACGCAGTATTTT.

This clonotype was observed a single time. This sequence joins TRBV28 and TRBJ2-5; weak D call: TRBD2 (5 bases). Germline loops: CDR1 MDHEN, CDR2 SYDVKM. The length of the CDR3 is 14 residues. The V end lost 5 bases, the J end lost 4 bases, and 14 bases lay between the germline ends. CDR3 sequence reads: CASSPYGMGETQYF. The DNA of the CDR3 is TGTGCCAGCAGTCCCTACGGGATGGGAGAGACCCAGTACTTC.

This clonotype appeared many times. The gene calls are TRBV5-6 and TRBJ2-7; either TRBD1 or TRBD2 may fit D (5 bases each). Deletions cut 5 bases from V and 2 bases from J, with 11 bases between. This CDR3 has 13 amino acids. Looked up from germline, CDR1 is SGHDT and CDR2 is YYEEEE. As DNA, the CDR3 is TGTGCCAGCAGTCGGGACCGCCCCTACGAGCAGTACTTC. The encoded protein is CASSRDRPYEQYF.

The chain is built from TRBV6-6 and TRBJ2-7, with 9 bases aligning to TRBD1. Germline CDR1 reads MNHNY; CDR2 reads SVGAGI (reference sequence). CDR3 length equals 15 residues. Trimming took 4 bases from V and 4 from J; bases not matched to a gene: 8. The CDR3 nucleotides are TGTGCCAGCAGTTTCACAGGGGGCGCGGAGTACGAGCAGTACTTC. This codes for CASSFTGGAEYEQYF.

V usage is TRBV7-9 and J usage is TRBJ2-2; 13 nucleotides line up with TRBD2. CDR1 is SEHNR and CDR2 is FQNEAQ in the germline V gene (reference sequence). Germline trimming cut 0 bases from V and 1 base from J; bases unmatched to any gene: 5. This CDR3 contains 19 residues. CDR3 protein: CASSLAVRTSGRNTGELFF. DNA for the CDR3: TGTGCCAGCAGCTTAGCGGTCCGGACTAGCGGGAGGAACACCGGGGAGCTGTTTTTT.

Many counts were recorded for this clonotype. The chain has TRBV29-1 and TRBJ2-5; D gene ambiguous. Germline CDR1 reads SQVTM; CDR2 reads ANQGSEA. The CDR3 runs to 11 residues. Trimming took 5 bases from V and 7 from J, leaving 11 bases between them. For the CDR3, the DNA is TGCAGCGTTAGGCTCTCAGGGACCCAGTACTTC. It is translated as CSVRLSGTQYF. The full variable domain, with the rest looked up from reference TRBV29-1 and TRBJ2-5, is SAVISQKPSRDICQRGTSLTIQCQVDSQVTMMFWYRQQPGQSLTLIATANQGSEATYESGFVIDKFPISRPNLTFSTLTVSNMSPEDSSIYLCSVRLSGTQYFGPGTRLLVL.

This clonotype was seen a handful of times. The junction differs from germline at one of its ends, possibly a read error. The chain employs TRBV7-9 and TRBJ2-5; weak D call: TRBD2 (6 bases). CDR1 and CDR2 from the germline V gene are SEHNR and FQNEAQ (reference sequence). The CDR3 length is 13 residues. The CDR3 DNA follows: TGTGCCAGCAGCTTCTTAGCGGAAGAGCCCCAGTACTTC. This codes for CASSFLAEEPQYF.

This clonotype came up many times. The chain has TRBV4-1 and TRBJ1-6; D is undetermined. Germline V gives CDR1 MGHRA, CDR2 YSYEKL. CDR3 length: 14 residues. V dropped 1 base and J dropped 14 bases, with 15 bases sitting between them. The chain's CDR3 is CASSQVQAVGALHF. The CDR3, as DNA: TGCGCCAGCAGCCAAGTTCAGGCCGTTGGGGCCCTCCACTTT.

This clonotype occurred many times. The CDR3 bases are TGTGCCAGCAGCTCGGGACACTGGTACTTC. Translated: CASSSGHWYF. The gene calls are TRBV6-2 or TRBV6-3 and TRBJ2-7, with a weak D call TRBD1 (6 bases). Between the trimmed V and J ends, which lost 6 bases and 12 bases, there was a span of 12 bases. The V gene's germline CDR1 is MNHEY and CDR2 SVGEGT. The CDR3 is 10 amino acids.

A few counts support this clonotype. This chain uses TRBV11-2 with TRBJ1-6; TRBD1 matches 7 bases. V was clipped by 3 bases and J by 13 bases; unmatched bases: 9. The CDR3 runs to 14 residues. Per germline, CDR1 SGHAT and CDR2 FQNNGV. CDR3 protein: CASSLGQLGSPLHF. CDR3 nucleotides: TGTGCCAGCAGCTTGGGACAGTTGGGTTCTCCCCTCCACTTT.